This T cell receptor (beta chain) was sequenced for a study of blood T cell repertoires in COVID-19. On the study more broadly: T cells, B-cell-depleted T cells, or PBMCs supplied cDNA or gDNA.

The data were produced by immunoSEQ multiplex PCR, yet TCRdb's version contains in-frame clones alone and is incomplete. The sample records some 210,000 clones, about 91% being singletons. This CDR3 region has 14 residues. With V trimmed by 2 bases and J by 5 bases, 4 bases remained unmatched. CDR1 is SGHDT and CDR2 is YYEEEE in the germline V gene. Across about two dozen US areas, participants ranged in age from roughly 18 to 95 years. Sequenced: PBMCs or T cells enriched from blood (not recorded which). The TCR comes from a man between 18 and 35 years old with acute COVID-19. The rearrangement links TRBV5-6 to TRBJ2-3, with 8 bases that match TRBD2. CDR3: CASSLLGRGDTQYF. Here the CDR3 DNA reads TGTGCCAGCAGCTTACTCGGGAGGGGAGATACGCAGTATTTT.